The 2 T cell receptor beta chains in this list originate from one sample, sequenced in a study of technical replicates of blood from a handful of donors. Assay used: immunoSEQ multiplex PCR; TCRdb lists only in-frame clones, some missing. The table has roughly 65,000 clones, around 85% seen once. Sequencing used PBMCs. Receptors originate from a human donor in good health. Some clones in this sample may be carry-over from other donors' samples.

The J gene is TRBJ1-2, the V gene TRBV13; D may be TRBD1 (6 bases). Germline values: CDR1 PRHDT, CDR2 FYEKMQ (reference sequence). Trimming removed 0 bases from V and 3 bases from J, with 11 bases in between. This CDR3 contains 15 residues. The CDR3 loop reads CASSLGAGADYGYTF. CDR3 DNA: TGTGCCAGCAGCTTAGGTGCGGGGGCGGACTATGGCTACACCTTC.

The chain couples TRBV7-2 to TRBJ1-2; 7 bases align to TRBD1. With V trimmed by 5 bases and J by 5 bases, 11 bases remained unmatched. The CDR3 is made up of 15 amino acids. CDR1 and CDR2 from the germline V gene are SGHTA and FQGNSA. The CDR3 coding sequence is TGTGCCAGCAGCGGGAGTAGGGCAGGGGGTTATGGCTACACCTTC. Amino acid sequence: CASSGSRAGGYGYTF.